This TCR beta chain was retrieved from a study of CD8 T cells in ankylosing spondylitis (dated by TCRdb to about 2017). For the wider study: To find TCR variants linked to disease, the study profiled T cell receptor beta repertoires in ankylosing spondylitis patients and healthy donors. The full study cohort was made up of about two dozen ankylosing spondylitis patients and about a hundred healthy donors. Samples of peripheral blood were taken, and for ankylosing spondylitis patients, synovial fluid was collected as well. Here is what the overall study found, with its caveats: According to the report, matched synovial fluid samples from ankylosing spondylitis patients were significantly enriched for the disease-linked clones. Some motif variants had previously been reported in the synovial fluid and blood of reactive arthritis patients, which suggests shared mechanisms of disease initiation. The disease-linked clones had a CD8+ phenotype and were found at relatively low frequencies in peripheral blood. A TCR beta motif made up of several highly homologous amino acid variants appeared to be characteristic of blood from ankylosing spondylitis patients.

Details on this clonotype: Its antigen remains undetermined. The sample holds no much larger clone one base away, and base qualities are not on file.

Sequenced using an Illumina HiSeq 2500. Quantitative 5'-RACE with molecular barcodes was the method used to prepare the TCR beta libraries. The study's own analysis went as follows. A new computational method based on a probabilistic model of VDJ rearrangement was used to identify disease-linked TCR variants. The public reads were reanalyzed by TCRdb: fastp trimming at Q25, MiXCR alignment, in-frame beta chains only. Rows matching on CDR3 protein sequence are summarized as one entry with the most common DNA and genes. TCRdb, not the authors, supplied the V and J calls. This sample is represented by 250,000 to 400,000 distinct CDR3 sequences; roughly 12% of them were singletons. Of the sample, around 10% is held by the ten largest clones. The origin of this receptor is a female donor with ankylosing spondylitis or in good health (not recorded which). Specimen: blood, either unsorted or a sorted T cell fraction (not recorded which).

DNA sequence: TGCAGTGCTGCGGACCCGACAGGGTTCTCCTACGAGCAGTACTTC. This codes for CSAADPTGFSYEQYF. The V gene is TRBV20-1 and the J gene is TRBJ2-7; 7 nucleotides in the junction match TRBD1. Sequences DFQATT (CDR1) and SNEGSKA (CDR2) are obtained from the germline V gene (reference sequence). Including the terminal cysteine and phenylalanine, the CDR3 comprises 15 residues. The sequence is cut down to CDR3 DNA, 45 bases in frame from base 1. V lost 5 bases and J lost 0 bases, and the count of bases not matched to a germline gene is 10.